A single sample gave rise to the 8 T cell receptor beta chains below, sequenced in a study of high-grade serous ovarian cancer treatment subgroups. TCRdb keeps only in-frame clones here, not all; method: immunoSEQ multiplex PCR. The sample carries just over 35,000 clones, about four fifths recorded once. Tumor samples were obtained before definitive surgery or chemotherapy. The sample taken for sequencing was tumor tissue. Receptors were obtained from a human donor with high-grade serous ovarian cancer.

In DNA form, the CDR3 reads TGTGCCACCAGCAGGGGTAGGCAGGTAGATAATCAGCCCCAGCATTTT. Encoded protein: CATSRGRQVDNQPQHF. The chain couples TRBV15 to TRBJ1-5; unclear D gene. CDR1 is LNHNV and CDR2 is YYDKDF in the germline V gene (reference sequence). With 3 bases removed from V and 4 bases from J, the gap between germline ends came to 16 bases. The CDR3 is made up of 16 amino acids.

The V and J genes are TRBV5-1 and TRBJ2-1; D remains unclear. The V gene lost 3 bases and the J gene lost 7 bases, with 8 bases spanning the gap. Germline assignment: CDR1 SGHRS and CDR2 YFSETQ. This CDR3 is built from 12 residues. CDR3 protein: CASSSLLNEQFF. The CDR3 nucleotides read TGCGCCAGCAGCTCGTTGTTGAATGAGCAGTTCTTC.

This chain links TRBV15 with TRBJ2-1; TRBD2 agrees at 8 bases. Trimming removed 6 bases from V and 1 base from J; junction bases left unmatched: 5. Germline V gene data show CDR1 as LNHNV and CDR2 as YYDKDF (reference sequence). This CDR3 comprises 15 residues. The CDR3 sequence is CATSQREYSYNEQFF. As DNA, the CDR3 is TGTGCCACCAGTCAGCGGGAGTATTCCTACAATGAGCAGTTCTTC.

The J gene is TRBJ1-5, the V gene TRBV2, with D possibly TRBD1 on 5 matching bases. This CDR3 region has 13 residues. The germline gives CDR1 SNHLY, CDR2 FYNNEI. The V end lost 7 bases, the J end lost 2 bases, and 9 bases lay between the germline ends. The CDR3 here is CASTQTGNQPQHF. The CDR3 DNA follows: TGTGCCAGCACCCAGACAGGCAATCAGCCCCAGCATTTT.

The chain carries TRBV7-9 and TRBJ2-3, with D maybe TRBD1 (5 bases). CDR1 and CDR2 (germline): SEHNR, FQNEAQ (reference sequence). The CDR3 spans 13 residues. Trimming removed 5 bases from V and 4 bases from J, with 10 bases in between. This CDR3 is CASSKQTADTQYF. In DNA form, the CDR3 reads TGTGCCAGCAGCAAACAGACAGCAGATACGCAGTATTTT.

V is TRBV19 and J is TRBJ2-3; D call uncertain. The CDR3 sequence is 16 residues long. CDR1 and CDR2 from the germline V gene are LNHDA and SQIVND (reference sequence). Trimming took 3 bases from V and 0 from J, leaving 13 bases between them. The CDR3 sequence is CASSIDPTLSTDTQYF. For the CDR3, the DNA is TGTGCCAGTAGTATTGACCCAACCCTAAGCACAGATACGCAGTATTTT. The whole variable domain, filled in from reference TRBV19 and TRBJ2-3, reads DGGITQSPKYLFRKEGQNVTLSCEQNLNHDAMYWYRQDPGQGLRLIYYSQIVNDFQKGDIAEGYSVSREKKESFPLTVTSAQKNPTAFYLCASSIDPTLSTDTQYFGPGTRLTVL.

The chain has TRBV29-1 and TRBJ2-5; D ambiguous. The germline V and J ends were trimmed by 7 bases and 5 bases, with 11 bases remaining between them. The CDR3 is 11 residues long. The germline V gene has CDR1 SQVTM and CDR2 ANQGSEA. The CDR3 is CSAPTGETQYF. In DNA form, the CDR3 reads TGCAGCGCCCCCACCGGGGAGACCCAGTACTTC.

The chain is built from TRBV10-2 and TRBJ2-2; no firm D call. Looked up from germline, CDR1 is WSHSY and CDR2 is SAAADI. The length of the CDR3 is 11 residues. V was trimmed by 7 bases and J by 4 bases, leaving 4 bases between them. CDR3 loop: CASTGTGELFF. CDR3 bases: TGCGCCAGCACAGGCACCGGGGAGCTGTTTTTT.